This T cell receptor (beta chain) was identified during a study of cytomegalovirus exposure and HLA in healthy donors. Everyone who donated was a healthy bone marrow donor. Trimming stripped 5 bases from V and 4 bases from J, with 15 bases between. Germline CDR1 is SGHAT and CDR2 is FQNNGV. The CDR3 is 15 amino acids. General observations from the study: Fewer N-insertions (relative to the roughly 700-donor mean) were reportedly seen in an Asian-associated ancestry cluster in a later analysis. Exclusion as indistinguishable affected some V segments, including TRBV6-2 and TRBV6-3.

About this clone: Its antigen is undetermined.

PCR was performed using 60 Vbeta and 13 Jbeta primers. Original data processing: Later reanalysis found 80 million or so unique TCR beta chains, 9 million to 12 million of them shared. Here immunoSEQ multiplex PCR was the method, and the copy in TCRdb shows in-frame clones only, minus some. Clone size and V and J calls were adopted from that table, with D and trimming inferred from the DNA. This repertoire includes under 45,000 clones. The chain carries TRBV11-2 and TRBJ1-3; D is undetermined. This receptor was obtained from a male donor in good health and CMV-seronegative. Sequenced material: PBMCs. CDR3 region: CASSRVGLTGNTIYF. The CDR3 DNA is TGTGCCAGCAGCAGAGTGGGCCTCACAGGAAACACCATATATTTT.